Listed below are T cell receptor beta chains from one sample, sequenced in a study of monozygotic twins with inflammatory bowel disease. TCRdb re-analyzed the 5' RACE reads; it lists each CDR3 protein once, without DNA. Its table records around 450,000 distinct CDR3 sequences. The sample taken for sequencing was blood. These receptors were collected from a human donor with ulcerative colitis or Crohn's disease, or a healthy co-twin of an affected twin (not recorded which). The CDR3 runs from the conserved cysteine through the conserved F or W.

TRBV20-1	15	TRBJ2-2	CSATGTSGVTGELFF
TRBV9	14	TRBJ1-1	CASSPGTGRTEAFF
TRBV11-2	19	TRBJ2-7	CASSLDLLIRTGGSYEQYF
TRBV7-9	15	TRBJ2-1	CASSSPRDSYNEQFF
TRBV7-2	16	TRBJ2-1	CASSPKTRGAYNEQFF
TRBV3-1	14	TRBJ1-1	CASSQTAGNTEAFF
TRBV6-6	13	TRBJ1-6	CASNHLTNSPLHF
TRBV5-1	15	TRBJ2-5	CASTPMWGRDETQYF
TRBV7-2	16	TRBJ1-1	CASSYFSPVTNTEAFF
TRBV18	14	TRBJ2-7	CASSIGLAVYKQYF
TRBV6-2/TRBV6-3	14	TRBJ2-6	CASSARSGANVLTF
TRBV15	15	TRBJ1-5	CATSRDIGVNQPQHF
TRBV6-1	17	TRBJ2-3	CASSGRLRHSYTDTQYF
TRBV15	12	TRBJ2-5	CATSRDTETQYF
TRBV7-9	14	TRBJ2-3	CASSSPDIADTQYF
TRBV12-3/TRBV12-4	14	TRBJ1-2	CASSSDRFNYGYTF
TRBV6-5	16	TRBJ2-1	CASSYSASGGGNEQFF
TRBV20-1	13	TRBJ2-1	CSPKGPDGNEQFF
TRBV5-1	15	TRBJ2-5	CASSLDGGSLETQYF
TRBV18	15	TRBJ1-1	CASSPPAGLNTEAFF
TRBV20-1	15	TRBJ2-2	CSAGGGRGNTGELFF
TRBV30	15	TRBJ2-3	CAWSTAAGASLLGYF
TRBV10-3	13	TRBJ2-3	CATLRIPTDTQYF
TRBV6-2/TRBV6-3	15	TRBJ1-5	CASRMGQTGGGPQHF
TRBV28	15	TRBJ1-1	CASTLPDRGNTEAFF
TRBV7-2	14	TRBJ2-1	CASSLRPRGDEQFF
TRBV6-5	17	TRBJ2-1	CASSFSSLTRGYNEQFF
TRBV20-1	12	TRBJ1-1	CSARVGGTEAFF
TRBV13	15	TRBJ1-4	CASSLNRGTNEKLFF
TRBV14	16	TRBJ1-1	CASSQAAGTVNTEAFF
TRBV3-1	16	TRBJ2-3	CASSQVSQGIADTQYF
TRBV9	16	TRBJ1-2	CASSGSTGQVNYGYTF
TRBV7-2	17	TRBJ2-1	CASSLGTSGGSYNEQFF
TRBV7-6	15	TRBJ1-1	CASSLDQGLNTEAFF
TRBV4-1	17	TRBJ2-3	CASSQDPPPGYTDTQYF
TRBV5-1	14	TRBJ1-2	CASSLDRVAGGYTF
TRBV5-1	15	TRBJ2-1	CASSWGDRDYNEQFF
TRBV4-1	16	TRBJ1-6	CASSPNQGSYNSPLHF
TRBV5-6	16	TRBJ2-3	CASSPPGTSGTDTQYF
TRBV3-1	15	TRBJ1-1	CASSQDHGRGAEAFF